This TCR beta chain was identified during a study of sequential checkpoint blockade in melanoma. Libraries were prepared by immunoSEQ multiplex PCR; TCRdb keeps only in-frame clonotypes and omits some of them. The data hold 9,500 to 12,000 clones, with 56% observed a single time. Treatment reported: randomized to nivolumab then ipilimumab (arm A) or the reverse (arm B). None of the patients previously received DNA-damaging chemotherapy. Sorted cells were live CD3+CD8+, lacking CD19 and CD56, from PBMCs. V was cut by 6 bases and J by 5 bases, with 4 bases left in between. Germline V lookup: CDR1 MNHEY, CDR2 SMNVEV (reference sequence). There are 10 residues in the CDR3.

The clonotype comes from a human donor with melanoma. This specimen was CD8+ T cells sorted from blood (inferred from file names), taken from a patient given nivolumab and ipilimumab in sequence. The chain is built from TRBV27 and TRBJ1-2; no clear D. The CDR3 is CASRSYGYTF. CDR3 bases: TGTGCCAGCAGGTCGTATGGCTACACCTTC.